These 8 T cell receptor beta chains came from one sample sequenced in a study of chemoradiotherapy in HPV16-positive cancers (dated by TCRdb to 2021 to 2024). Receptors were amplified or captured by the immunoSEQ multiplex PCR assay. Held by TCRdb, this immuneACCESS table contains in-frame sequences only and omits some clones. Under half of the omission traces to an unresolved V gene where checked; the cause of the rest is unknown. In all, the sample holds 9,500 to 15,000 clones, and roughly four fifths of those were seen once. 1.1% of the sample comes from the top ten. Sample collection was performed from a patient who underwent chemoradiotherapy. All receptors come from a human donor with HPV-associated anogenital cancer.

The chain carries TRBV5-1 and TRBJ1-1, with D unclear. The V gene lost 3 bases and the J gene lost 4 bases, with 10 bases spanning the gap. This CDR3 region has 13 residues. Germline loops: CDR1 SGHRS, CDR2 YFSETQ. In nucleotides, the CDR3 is TGCGCCAGCAGCTCAACCGGGCTCACTGAAGCTTTCTTT. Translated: CASSSTGLTEAFF.

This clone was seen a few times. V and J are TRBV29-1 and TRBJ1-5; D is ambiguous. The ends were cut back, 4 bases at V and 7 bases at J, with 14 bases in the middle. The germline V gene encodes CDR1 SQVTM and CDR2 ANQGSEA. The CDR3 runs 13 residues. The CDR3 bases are TGCAGCGTTGGGGCAGCTTTAGGGCAGCCCCAGCATTTT. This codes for CSVGAALGQPQHF. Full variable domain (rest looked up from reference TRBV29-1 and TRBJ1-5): SAVISQKPSRDICQRGTSLTIQCQVDSQVTMMFWYRQQPGQSLTLIATANQGSEATYESGFVIDKFPISRPNLTFSTLTVSNMSPEDSSIYLCSVGAALGQPQHFGDGTRLSIL.

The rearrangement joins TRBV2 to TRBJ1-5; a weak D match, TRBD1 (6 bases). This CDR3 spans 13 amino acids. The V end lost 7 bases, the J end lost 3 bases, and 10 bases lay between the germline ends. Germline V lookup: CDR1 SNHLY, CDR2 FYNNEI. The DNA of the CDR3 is TGTGCCAGCACTCCAGGGGCCAATCAGCCCCAGCATTTT. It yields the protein CASTPGANQPQHF.

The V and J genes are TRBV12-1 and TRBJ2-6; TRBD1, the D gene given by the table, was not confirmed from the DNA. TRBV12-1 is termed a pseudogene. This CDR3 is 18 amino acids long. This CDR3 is CASSRINVGQSRANVLTF. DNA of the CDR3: TGTGCCAGCAGCAGGATAAATGTAGGACAAAGTCGGGCCAACGTCCTGACTTTC.

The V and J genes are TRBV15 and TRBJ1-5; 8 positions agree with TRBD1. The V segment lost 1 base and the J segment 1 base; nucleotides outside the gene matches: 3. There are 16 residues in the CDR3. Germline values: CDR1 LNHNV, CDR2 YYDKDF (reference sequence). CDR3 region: CATSRARDRSNQPQHF. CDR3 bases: TGTGCCACCAGCAGAGCCCGGGACAGGAGCAATCAGCCCCAGCATTTT.

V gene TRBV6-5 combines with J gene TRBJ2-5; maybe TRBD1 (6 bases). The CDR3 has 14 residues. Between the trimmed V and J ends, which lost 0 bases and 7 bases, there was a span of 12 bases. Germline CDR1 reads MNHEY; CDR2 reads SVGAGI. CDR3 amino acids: CASSYSRGSWTQYF. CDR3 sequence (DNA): TGTGCCAGCAGTTACTCGAGGGGGTCGTGGACCCAGTACTTC.

CDR3 amino acids: CASSLELGQATYNEQFF. Here the CDR3 DNA reads TGTGCCAGCAGCTTAGAGTTGGGACAGGCTACCTACAATGAGCAGTTCTTC. V is TRBV11-2 and J is TRBJ2-1; 8 nucleotides agree with TRBD1. Trimming took 0 bases from V and 2 from J; bases not matched to a gene: 6. The germline V gene encodes CDR1 SGHAT and CDR2 FQNNGV. The CDR3 runs 17 residues.

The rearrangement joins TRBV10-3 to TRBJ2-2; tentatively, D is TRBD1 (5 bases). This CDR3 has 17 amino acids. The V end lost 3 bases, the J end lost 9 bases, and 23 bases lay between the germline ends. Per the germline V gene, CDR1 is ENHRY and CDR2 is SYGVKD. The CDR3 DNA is TGTGCCATCAGTGAAAAAGGGGCAGGGTCAGATTTGAGGGAGCTGTTTTTT. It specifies CAISEKGAGSDLRELFF.